The 29 T cell receptor beta chains below were found in one sample sequenced in a study of blood T cell repertoires in COVID-19. The protocol was immunoSEQ multiplex PCR, while the TCRdb copy is restricted to in-frame clones and leaves out a portion. The sample contains some 140,000 clones, around 83% of which appear only once. The sequencing input was peripheral blood. Every receptor here comes from a woman aged 55-70 years with acute or convalescent COVID-19.

V usage is TRBV3-1 (or the pseudogene TRBV3-2) and J usage is TRBJ1-2; D is undetermined. The CDR3 consists of 12 residues. V was trimmed by 4 bases and J by 7 bases, leaving 10 bases between them. The V gene's germline CDR1 is LGHDT and CDR2 YNNKEL (reference sequence). CDR3 amino acids: CASSRNGGGYTF. CDR3 nucleotides: TGTGCCAGCAGCCGAAACGGCGGTGGCTACACCTTC.

V and J are TRBV9 and TRBJ2-3; 7 nucleotides line up with TRBD1. In germline, CDR1 is SGDLS, CDR2 YYNGEE. CDR3 length: 13 residues. Trimming cost V 4 bases and J 3 bases; bases outside gene matches: 2. CDR3 protein: CASSQGVTDTQYF. CDR3 nucleotides: TGTGCCAGCAGCCAGGGGGTTACAGATACGCAGTATTTT. The entire variable domain, with the rest obtained from reference TRBV9 and TRBJ2-3, is as follows: DSGVTQTPKHLITATGQRVTLRCSPRSGDLSVYWYQQSLDQGLQFLIQYYNGEERAKGNILERFSAQQFPDLHSELNLSSLELGDSALYFCASSQGVTDTQYFGPGTRLTVL.

The chain joins TRBV12-3 or TRBV12-4 to TRBJ2-7; D uncertain. The CDR3 has 11 residues. V lost 6 bases, J lost 2 bases, and 5 bases lay in between. The CDR3 DNA reads as TGTGCCAGCAGCCGGGCCTACGAGCAGTACTTC. As protein: CASSRAYEQYF.

The rearrangement joins TRBV28 to TRBJ1-1; 7 bases fit TRBD1. Germline CDR1 reads MDHEN; CDR2 reads SYDVKM. This CDR3 has 16 residues. V shed 6 bases and J 7 bases; nucleotides not matched to a gene: 17. The CDR3 protein is CASRHNRGVTSGEAFF. The CDR3 coding sequence is TGTGCCAGCAGGCATAACAGGGGAGTGACTAGCGGTGAAGCTTTCTTT.

The V and J genes are TRBV18 and TRBJ2-4, with 7 positions matching TRBD1. V shed 3 bases and J 0 bases; nucleotides not matched to a gene: 8. This CDR3 region has 17 residues. The germline V gene has CDR1 KGHSH and CDR2 LQKENI. CDR3 in amino acids: CASSPLGQALAKNIQYF. The DNA of the CDR3 is TGTGCCAGCTCACCCCTCGGACAGGCACTAGCCAAAAACATTCAGTACTTC.

The chain couples TRBV6-6 to TRBJ1-3, with TRBD1 as a possible D gene (5 bases). Germline V gene lookup returns CDR1 MNHNY and CDR2 SVGAGI (reference sequence). The CDR3 sequence is 16 residues long. Trimming removed 5 bases at V and 0 bases at J, with 14 bases between. The CDR3 DNA reads TGTGCCAGCAGTAAGTCCGGGGGGAGCTCTGGAAACACCATATATTTT. Its translation is CASSKSGGSSGNTIYF.

The V call is TRBV30, the J call TRBJ1-2, with TRBD1 as a possible D gene (5 bases). CDR1 is GTSNPN, CDR2 SVGIG, per germline (reference sequence). V was cut by 8 bases and J by 8 bases, with 21 bases left in between. The CDR3 covers 13 residues. CDR3 loop: CAQHPSRSGGYTF. CDR3 in DNA: TGTGCCCAACACCCATCACGATCAGGGGGCTACACCTTC.

This sequence joins TRBV3-1 (or the pseudogene TRBV3-2) and TRBJ1-3, with 8 bases matching TRBD1. Germline V lookup: CDR1 LGHDT, CDR2 YNNKEL (reference sequence). The CDR3 runs to 14 residues. Trimming cost V 2 bases and J 8 bases; bases outside gene matches: 5. The chain's CDR3 is CASSQLQGGDTIYF. The CDR3 DNA reads as TGTGCCAGCAGCCAATTACAGGGGGGGGACACCATATATTTT.

This sequence joins TRBV30 and TRBJ1-2; D is possibly TRBD1 (5 bases). Trimming removed 1 base at V and 1 base at J, with 10 bases between. The CDR3 sequence is 14 residues long. The germline gives CDR1 GTSNPN, CDR2 SVGIG (reference sequence). In DNA form, the CDR3 reads TGTGCCTGGAGTGAACAGGTTCTTAACTATGGCTACACCTTC. The encoded protein is CAWSEQVLNYGYTF.

The chain recombines TRBV30 with TRBJ2-5; 12 bases are shared with TRBD2. The length of the CDR3 is 15 residues. Germline assignment: CDR1 GTSNPN and CDR2 SVGIG (reference sequence). Trimming at V came to 2 bases and at J to 3 bases, leaving 4 bases not matched to a gene. CDR3 sequence: CAWSKGLAGKETQYF. The CDR3 DNA follows: TGTGCCTGGAGTAAAGGACTAGCGGGGAAAGAGACCCAGTACTTC.

The chain has TRBV4-2 and TRBJ2-3, with D perhaps TRBD2 (7 bases). The V end lost 4 bases, the J end lost 0 bases, and 14 bases lay between the germline ends. The CDR3 covers 16 residues. Germline lookup yields CDR1 LGHNA and CDR2 YNFKEQ. CDR3 DNA sequence: TGTGCCAGCAGCCCGGGAGGCGGGGGCAGCACAGATACGCAGTATTTT. Translation gives CASSPGGGGSTDTQYF.

The chain has TRBV7-9 and TRBJ2-4; the match to TRBD1 covers 9 bases. Trimming took 5 bases from V and 5 from J; bases not matched to a gene: 4. The CDR3 spans 14 residues. Per germline, CDR1 SEHNR and CDR2 FQNEAQ (reference sequence). This chain's CDR3 is CASSHTGGQNIQYF. The CDR3 DNA reads as TGTGCCAGCAGCCATACAGGGGGCCAAAACATTCAGTACTTC.

The gene calls are TRBV5-1 and TRBJ1-3; no definite D call. Trimming stripped 4 bases from V and 0 bases from J, with 8 bases between. The germline V gene encodes CDR1 SGHRS and CDR2 YFSETQ. This CDR3 has 14 residues. For the CDR3, the DNA is TGCGCCAGCAGCCTTACTGACTCTGGAAACACCATATATTTT. Protein sequence: CASSLTDSGNTIYF.

This chain uses TRBV7-9 with TRBJ1-4; the match to TRBD1 covers 7 bases. Losses at the gene ends were 1 base for V and 4 bases for J; bases not matched to a gene: 0. The germline CDR1 and CDR2 sequences are SEHNR and FQNEAQ (reference sequence). CDR3 length equals 14 residues. Here the CDR3 DNA reads TGTGCCAGCAGCTTAGGGGACAGTAATGAAAAACTGTTTTTT. Protein sequence: CASSLGDSNEKLFF.

V and J are TRBV5-1 and TRBJ1-2; 10 bases map to TRBD1. V dropped 5 bases and J dropped 3; count of bases not matched to a gene: 7. Germline assignment: CDR1 SGHRS and CDR2 YFSETQ. This CDR3 comprises 15 residues. This chain's CDR3 is CASRNLGQGDYGYTF. The DNA of the CDR3 is TGCGCCAGCAGGAACCTAGGACAGGGGGACTATGGCTACACCTTC.

The CDR3: CSVAGHPYGYTF. The CDR3 DNA is TGCAGCGTTGCGGGACACCCATATGGCTACACCTTC. The V gene is TRBV29-1, the J gene TRBJ1-2; a weak D match, TRBD1 (6 bases). The V gene's germline CDR1 is SQVTM and CDR2 ANQGSEA. The CDR3 is 12 amino acids. Between the trimmed V and J ends, which lost 4 bases and 5 bases, there was a span of 11 bases.

The genes are TRBV7-3 and TRBJ2-3; TRBD2 matches 11 bases. There are 15 residues in the CDR3. CDR1 is SGHTA and CDR2 is FQGTGA in the germline V gene. V lost 1 base and J lost 6; bases outside the gene matches: 3. The CDR3 DNA reads as TGTGCCAGCAGCTTAAGTAGCGGGGGGGTGGATACGCAGTATTTT. The encoded protein is CASSLSSGGVDTQYF.

This clone was seen only once. This chain uses TRBV6-2 or TRBV6-3 with TRBJ2-5; TRBD2 matches at 10 bases. Germline-derived CDR1 and CDR2 are MNHEY and SVGEGT. V shed 4 bases and J 4 bases; nucleotides not matched to a gene: 9. The CDR3 extends over 16 amino acids. CDR3 coding DNA: TGTGCCAGCAGTTCTTTGCTAGCGGGGGTCCGAGAGACCCAGTACTTC. Amino acids: CASSSLLAGVRETQYF.

V and J are TRBV11-3 and TRBJ1-1; 9 bases fit TRBD1. The CDR3 has 12 residues. CDR1 is SGHNT, CDR2 YENEEA, per germline. Trimming cost V 5 bases and J 12 bases; bases outside gene matches: 7. CDR3 sequence: CASSPGQGFPFF. The DNA of the CDR3 is TGTGCCAGCAGCCCAGGACAGGGGTTTCCTTTCTTT.

The chain is built from TRBV6-5 and TRBJ1-2; 9 bases align to TRBD1. The germline gives CDR1 MNHEY, CDR2 SVGAGI. This CDR3 spans 15 amino acids. V shed 5 bases and J 0 bases; nucleotides not matched to a gene: 4. CDR3 in DNA: TGTGCCAGCAGTCGCCGGGACAGGGCTAACTATGGCTACACCTTC. As protein: CASSRRDRANYGYTF.

This chain links TRBV29-1 with TRBJ1-2; D is undetermined. The CDR3 has 11 residues. Germline CDR1 SQVTM, CDR2 ANQGSEA. V was pared by 6 bases and J by 1 base, with 6 bases between. The DNA of the CDR3 is TGCAGCGTCGGGGATAACTATGGCTACACCTTC. As protein: CSVGDNYGYTF.

CDR3 DNA: TGTGCCAGCAGCTTAAACCTAGCGGGGAAAGATACGCAGTATTTT. Its protein product is CASSLNLAGKDTQYF. This chain links TRBV7-7 with TRBJ2-3, with TRBD2 matching over 9 bases. Germline V gene data show CDR1 as SSHAT and CDR2 as FNYEAQ (reference sequence). The CDR3 sequence is 15 residues long. Trimming took 2 bases from V and 5 from J; bases not matched to a gene: 5.

CDR3 amino acids: CASSLGWTSRGSQETQYF. The DNA for the CDR3 is TGTGCCAGCAGCTTAGGATGGACTAGTCGTGGGTCCCAAGAGACCCAGTACTTC. V is TRBV7-3 and J is TRBJ2-5; 7 nucleotides agree with TRBD2. The germline V gene has CDR1 SGHTA and CDR2 FQGTGA. The V and J ends lost 2 bases and 1 base, in that order; junction bases with no gene match: 13. This CDR3 has 18 residues. Variable domain in full (rest from reference TRBV7-3 and TRBJ2-5): GAGVSQTPSNKVTEKGKYVELRCDPISGHTALYWYRQSLGQGPEFLIYFQGTGAADDSGLPNDRFFAVRPEGSVSTLKIQRTERGDSAVYLCASSLGWTSRGSQETQYFGPGTRLLVL.

Written as DNA, the CDR3 is TGTGCCATCAGTGAGCAGGGGGAAAAGCCCTCCTACGAGCAGTACTTC. This gives the protein CAISEQGEKPSYEQYF. The V gene is TRBV10-3, the J gene TRBJ2-7; 7 nucleotides align to TRBD1. Germline CDR1 reads ENHRY; CDR2 reads SYGVKD. With V trimmed by 2 bases and J by 0 bases, 7 bases remained unmatched. This CDR3 is built from 16 residues.

The chain links TRBV11-2 to TRBJ1-1; the D is unclear. V lost 4 bases and J lost 1, with 13 bases in between. This CDR3 has 15 residues. CDR1 is SGHAT, CDR2 FQNNGV, per germline. The CDR3: CASSSLRGPNTEAFF. CDR3 nucleotide sequence: TGTGCCAGCAGCTCCCTCCGTGGGCCGAACACTGAAGCTTTCTTT.

J is TRBJ2-7 and V is TRBV28, with TRBD2 identical over 7 bases. CDR3 size: 15 residues. CDR1 MDHEN and CDR2 SYDVKM come from the germline V gene. Trimming at V came to 0 bases and at J to 0 bases, leaving 2 bases not matched to a gene. Here the CDR3 DNA reads TGTGCCAGCAGTTTATGGGGGAGGGACTCCTACGAGCAGTACGTC. Its translation: CASSLWGRDSYEQYV.

This chain connects TRBV5-1 to TRBJ2-7; TRBD2 matches at 12 bases. The CDR3 totals 16 residues. V lost 3 bases, J lost 2 bases, and 6 bases stayed unmatched. Germline V gene sequence: CDR1 SGHRS, CDR2 YFSETQ. CDR3 sequence: CASSSNGLAGTYEQYF. CDR3 sequence (DNA): TGCGCCAGCAGCTCCAATGGACTAGCGGGGACCTACGAGCAGTACTTC.

This sequence joins TRBV6-2 or TRBV6-3 and TRBJ2-1; tentatively, D is TRBD1 (6 bases). V lost 4 bases to trimming and J lost 11 bases, with 15 bases between them. This CDR3 has 13 residues. The germline CDR1 and CDR2 sequences are MNHEY and SVGEGT. The CDR3 DNA follows: TGTGCCAGCAGTTCACAGGGCGTAGGAAAGCAGTTCTTC. It is translated as CASSSQGVGKQFF.

The chain combines TRBV25-1 with TRBJ1-2, with D possibly matching TRBD1 (5 bases). V was clipped by 4 bases and J by 9 bases, with 12 bases between them. Germline V gives CDR1 MGHDK, CDR2 SYGVNS. The CDR3 runs to 12 residues. The CDR3 DNA reads TGTGCCAGCAGTGCCCAGGGTGTTAGCTACACCTTC. Translated, it gives CASSAQGVSYTF.